This T cell receptor beta chain is from a study of beta chain features in type 1 diabetes. Findings of the study overall: Moderate yet significant TCRB CDR3 shortening was seen in Type 1 diabetes patients in all four CD4+ subsets. The question of HLA type influencing TCRB rearrangement was one that remained unresolved here.

J was trimmed by 6 bases and V by 5 bases; bases with no gene match: 4. CDR1 and CDR2 (germline): GTSNPN, SVGIG (reference sequence). The length of the CDR3 is 13 residues. As concerns this clone: Antigen specificity is unknown.

The isolated RNA, all of it, was reverse transcribed, so expressed TCRB transcripts were what got sequenced. Profiled with immunoSEQ multiplex PCR; TCRdb holds only in-frame clones, not every one. The sample includes 240,000 or so clones, around 21% of them seen just once. The chain uses TRBV30 and TRBJ2-1; 10 nucleotides match TRBD1. Sample: naive CD4+ T cells from blood. The sequence derives from a woman between 40 and 50 years old with type 1 diabetes. CDR3 in DNA: TGTGCCTGGGCCGGACAGGGGGGCAATGAGCAGTTCTTC. It is translated as CAWAGQGGNEQFF.